The 17 T cell receptor beta chains presented below share a single source sample, sequenced in a study of regulatory T cells in long-lasting Graves disease. Both iRepertoire HTBI primers and Arm-PCR of CDR3 regions were used to build the TCR beta libraries. TCRdb independently ran MiXCR on the multiplex PCR reads; one entry per CDR3 protein. The sample records fewer than 400,000 distinct CDR3 sequences, roughly a fifth being singletons. Sample time point: persistent/refractory GD, antithyroid drugs over 5 years with positive TRAb. RNA from PBMCs was the source of the TCR library. The source material was peripheral blood mononuclear cells (PBMCs), sampled when the disease was refractory, from a patient treated with antithyroid drugs. The source of these receptors is a female donor with Graves disease.

This clonotype was detected ten times or more. The chain uses TRBV7-2 and TRBJ2-7; D ambiguous. Germline CDR1 is SGHTA and CDR2 is FQGNSA. V was trimmed by 1 base and J by 1 base, leaving 8 bases between them. CDR3 length: 14 amino acids. CDR3 sequence: CASSLVQESYEQYF. DNA for the CDR3: TGTGCCAGCAGCTTAGTCCAGGAATCCTACGAGCAGTACTTC.

At least ten counts were recorded for this clonotype. This rearrangement joins TRBV7-9 to TRBJ2-7; perhaps TRBD1 as D (5 bases). Trimming stripped 4 bases from V and 0 bases from J, with 10 bases between. The CDR3 runs to 14 residues. CDR1 is SEHNR and CDR2 is FQNEAQ in the germline V gene (reference sequence). The CDR3 DNA is TGTGCCAGCAGCTCGACAGCTGACTCCTACGAGCAGTACTTC. Protein sequence: CASSSTADSYEQYF. Combining the CDR3 with reference TRBV7-9 and TRBJ2-7 gives the whole variable domain DTGVSQNPRHKITKRGQNVTFRCDPISEHNRLYWYRQTLGQGPEFLTYFQNEAQLEKSRLLSDRFSAERPKGSFSTLEIQRTEQGDSAMYLCASSSTADSYEQYFGPGTRLTVT.

This clonotype came up many times. The gene calls are TRBV11-2 and TRBJ2-7, with D perhaps matching TRBD1 (5 bases). The CDR3 length is 16 residues. Germline values: CDR1 SGHAT, CDR2 FQNNGV. V shed 1 base and J shed 3 bases, with 16 bases lying between them. This CDR3 reads CASSLAGRARSYEQYF. In DNA form, the CDR3 reads TGTGCCAGCAGCTTAGCGGGCAGGGCCCGAAGCTACGAGCAGTACTTC.

This clonotype was picked up a small number of times. The chain has TRBV7-9 and TRBJ2-7, with 7 bases identical to TRBD1. The junction had 14 bases not matched to a gene; V was cut back by 5 bases and J by 7 bases. Germline V gene lookup returns CDR1 SEHNR and CDR2 FQNEAQ (reference sequence). The length of the CDR3 is 15 residues. CDR3 residues: CASSQPEGANLEQYF. In DNA, the CDR3 is TGTGCCAGCAGCCAGCCCGAGGGGGCCAACCTGGAGCAGTACTTC.

V gene TRBV20-1 combines with J gene TRBJ1-5; D is possibly TRBD1 (6 bases). The CDR3 has 14 amino acids. The V gene lost 3 bases and the J gene lost 7 bases, with 16 bases spanning the gap. The germline CDR1 and CDR2 sequences are DFQATT and SNEGSKA (reference sequence). In DNA, the CDR3 is TGCAGTGCTAGCCCGGAGCAGGGGAAGCAGCCCCAGCATTTT. Translated, it gives CSASPEQGKQPQHF.

Only one count was recorded for this clonotype. Being one base from a much bigger clone, this may be a read error. The rearrangement joins TRBV6-2 or TRBV6-3 to TRBJ2-1; TRBD2 aligns across 15 bases. CDR1 is MNHEY, CDR2 SVGEGT, per germline. V was pared by 6 bases and J by 7 bases, with 10 bases of the junction left unmatched. There are 17 residues in the CDR3. DNA of the CDR3: TGTGCCAGCAGAGGGGGACTAGCGGGGGGAGTAAGGAATGAGCAGTTCTTC. Its translation: CASRGGLAGGVRNEQFF.

Ten or more counts support this clonotype. This chain links TRBV12-3 or TRBV12-4 with TRBJ2-5; D is uncertain. Trimming cost V 3 bases and J 5 bases, with 7 bases left between them. The CDR3 length is 12 residues. CDR3: CASSFWRETQYF. The DNA of the CDR3 is TGTGCCAGCAGTTTCTGGCGGGAGACCCAGTACTTC.

The rearrangement joins TRBV5-1 to TRBJ2-7, with 9 bases that match TRBD1. There are 14 residues in the CDR3. The V gene end was trimmed by 6 bases and the J gene end by 0 bases; junction bases not matched to a gene: 4. CDR1 is SGHRS, CDR2 YFSETQ, per germline. The CDR3 DNA reads as TGCGCCAGCACCGGACAGGGGAGCTCCTACGAGCAGTACTTC. This gives the protein CASTGQGSSYEQYF. Supplemented by reference TRBV5-1 and TRBJ2-7, the full variable domain reads KAGVTQTPRYLIKTRGQQVTLSCSPISGHRSVSWYQQTPGQGLQFLFEYFSETQRNKGNFPGRFSGRQFSNSRSEMNVSTLELGDSALYLCASTGQGSSYEQYFGPGTRLTVT.

This clonotype has ten or more counts. The rearrangement links TRBV20-1 to TRBJ1-1; possible D gene TRBD1, 5 bases. Per germline, CDR1 DFQATT and CDR2 SNEGSKA (reference sequence). With 5 bases removed from V and 2 bases from J, the gap between germline ends came to 18 bases. The CDR3 loop spans 15 amino acids. CDR3 nucleotides: TGCAGTGCTCCCACTCAGGGTCAAGGAAACACTGAAGCTTTCTTT. This encodes CSAPTQGQGNTEAFF.

Ten or more counts support this clonotype. J is TRBJ1-1 and V is TRBV7-2; D may be TRBD1 (5 bases). This CDR3 has 14 amino acids. Between the trimmed V and J ends, which lost 1 base and 4 bases, there was a span of 10 bases. Germline V gene sequence: CDR1 SGHTA, CDR2 FQGNSA. CDR3 sequence: CASSLERGVTEAFF. Here the CDR3 DNA reads TGTGCCAGCAGCTTAGAGCGAGGGGTCACTGAAGCTTTCTTT.

Ten or more counts support this clonotype. The genes are TRBV2 and TRBJ1-1; D may be TRBD1 (5 bases). Germline V gene lookup returns CDR1 SNHLY and CDR2 FYNNEI. The CDR3 consists of 11 residues. V was cut by 4 bases and J by 8 bases, with 8 bases left in between. The DNA of the CDR3 is TGTGCCAGCAGTGCGGGGGTGGAAGCTTTCTTT. It yields the protein CASSAGVEAFF.

This clonotype was seen many times. V is TRBV6-1 and J is TRBJ1-2; maybe TRBD1 (6 bases). V lost 6 bases to trimming and J lost 4 bases, with 15 bases between them. CDR1 MNHNS and CDR2 SASEGT come from the germline V gene. The CDR3 runs to 14 residues. The CDR3, as DNA: TGTGCCAGCAGACCCGACCTGGACAGCTATGGCTACACCTTC. The encoded protein is CASRPDLDSYGYTF.

The chain has TRBV19 and TRBJ1-5; the D is unclear. The CDR3 is made up of 15 amino acids. Germline V gives CDR1 LNHDA, CDR2 SQIVND (reference sequence). Trimming shortened V by 8 bases and J by 1 base, and 15 bases separated the two germline ends. CDR3 sequence (DNA): TGTGCCAGTGGCCGTCCTGACGGGAGCAATCAGCCCCAGCATTTT. It codes for CASGRPDGSNQPQHF.

The chain carries TRBV3-1 and TRBJ2-2; D is uncertain. The CDR3 contains 16 residues. Germline assignment: CDR1 LGHDT and CDR2 YNNKEL (reference sequence). V dropped 6 bases and J dropped 2 bases, with 16 bases sitting between them. The DNA for the CDR3 is TGTGCCAGCAGAAGTACCTGGTGGGGTAACACCGGGGAGCTGTTTTTT. It specifies CASRSTWWGNTGELFF.

This clonotype was recorded at least ten times. The rearrangement uses TRBV2 and TRBJ1-2; D is ambiguous. CDR3 size: 12 residues. The germline V and J ends were trimmed by 5 bases and 7 bases, with 11 bases remaining between them. In germline, CDR1 is SNHLY, CDR2 FYNNEI. CDR3 in DNA: TGTGCCAGCAGTAGGGCCTCCGGTGGCTACACCTTC. Translation: CASSRASGGYTF. The full variable domain, in which reference TRBV2 and TRBJ1-2 provide the parts outside the CDR3, is EPEVTQTPSHQVTQMGQEVILRCVPISNHLYFYWYRQILGQKVEFLVSFYNNEISEKSEIFDDQFSVERPDGSNFTLKIRSTKLEDSAMYFCASSRASGGYTFGSGTRLTVV.

This clonotype was seen a few times. This chain connects TRBV14 to TRBJ2-7; weak D call: TRBD2 (6 bases). Germline V gene sequence: CDR1 SGHDN, CDR2 FVKESK. The germline V and J ends were trimmed by 3 bases and 4 bases, with 19 bases remaining between them. The CDR3 sequence is 16 residues long. The CDR3 DNA reads TGTGCCAGCAGCCACAGAGAGGACTATGTGAATTACGAGCAGTACTTC. Protein: CASSHREDYVNYEQYF.

This clonotype was counted only a few times. The chain uses TRBV5-1 and TRBJ1-1; 10 bases align to TRBD1. CDR3 length: 19 amino acids. V lost 0 bases, J lost 3 bases, and 14 bases stayed unmatched. Germline lookup yields CDR1 SGHRS and CDR2 YFSETQ. The CDR3 bases are TGCGCCAGCAGCTTGGTTCCAATAACCGGGACAGGGGCATACACTGAAGCTTTCTTT. Protein: CASSLVPITGTGAYTEAFF.